This TCR beta chain was profiled in a study of regulatory T cells in long-lasting Graves disease. Documented time point: newly diagnosed GD, antithyroid drugs for less than 3 months. The authors made the TCR library using RNA they extracted from PBMCs. In building TCR beta libraries, iRepertoire HTBI primers were used together with Arm-PCR of CDR3 regions. TCRdb recomputed calls from the multiplex PCR reads with MiXCR, one row per CDR3 protein. The sample lists 360,000 or so distinct CDR3 sequences, roughly 17% seen once, with 20% to 25% in the top ten. This clonotype was picked up many times. Germline V gene lookup returns CDR1 SGDLS and CDR2 YYNGEE. V dropped 4 bases and J dropped 0; count of bases not matched to a gene: 12. The CDR3 is made up of 18 amino acids. This sample also belongs to another study, concerning T cells in Graves' hyperthyroidism and ophthalmopathy. That work contributes: Patients aged 18 to 65 had newly diagnosed hyperthyroidism of under 2 months' duration. Stable hyperthyroidism and ophthalmopathy were separated using 13 V-J signatures.

The source is a woman aged 18-29 years with Graves disease. V gene TRBV9 combines with J gene TRBJ2-2, with TRBD1 matching over 7 bases. The sequenced sample was peripheral blood mononuclear cells (PBMCs), obtained at new diagnosis, from a patient treated with antithyroid drugs. CDR3 amino acids: CASSPRLTGIANTGELFF. Written as DNA, the CDR3 is TGTGCCAGCAGCCCGAGACTGACAGGGATTGCGAACACCGGGGAGCTGTTTTTT. The whole variable domain, filled in from reference TRBV9 and TRBJ2-2, reads DSGVTQTPKHLITATGQRVTLRCSPRSGDLSVYWYQQSLDQGLQFLIQYYNGEERAKGNILERFSAQQFPDLHSELNLSSLELGDSALYFCASSPRLTGIANTGELFFGEGSRLTVL.